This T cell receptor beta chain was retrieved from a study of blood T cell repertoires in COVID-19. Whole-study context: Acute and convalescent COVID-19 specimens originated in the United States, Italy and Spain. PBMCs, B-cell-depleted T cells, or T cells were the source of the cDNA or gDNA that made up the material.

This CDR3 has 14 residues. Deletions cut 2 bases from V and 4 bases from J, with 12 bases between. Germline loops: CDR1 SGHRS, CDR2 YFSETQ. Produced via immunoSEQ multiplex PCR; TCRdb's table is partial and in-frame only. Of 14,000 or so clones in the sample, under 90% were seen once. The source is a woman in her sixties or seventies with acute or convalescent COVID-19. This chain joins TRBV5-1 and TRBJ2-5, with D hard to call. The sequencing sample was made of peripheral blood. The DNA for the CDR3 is TGCGCCAGCAGCTTTTCCCTGAGTTCAGAGACCCAGTACTTC. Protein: CASSFSLSSETQYF.